Listed below are T cell receptor beta chains from one sample, sequenced in a study of circulating CD8 cells and anti-PD-1 response in melanoma. TCRdb recomputed calls from the reads with MiXCR, one row per CDR3 protein. Of 400 to 500 distinct CDR3 sequences listed, 6.5% to 8.5% are singletons. Source: CD8+ T cells from PBMCs, taken at baseline or after one month of anti-PD-1 therapy (not recorded which). The receptors were sampled from a human donor with melanoma. Each CDR3 is given with its conserved first and last residue. The D gene is left open where the match is weak. Expanded clones get a size class; other rows say once, few or many, or leave the size out.

>medium-sized|TRBJ2-1|TRBV4-1|14|TRBD2
TGCGCCAGCAGCCAGGCGGGGGGGCAAGATGAGCAGTTCTTC
CASSQAGGQDEQFF
>large|TRBJ1-1|TRBV27|14|TRBD1
TGTGCCAGCAGCAACCGGGACAGGGACACTGAAGCTTTCTTT
CASSNRDRDTEAFF
>large|TRBJ2-1|TRBV27|14|NA
TGTGCCAGCAGTTTCCTGACACCCTACAATGAGCAGTTCTTC
CASSFLTPYNEQFF
>few|TRBJ2-3|TRBV7-3|18|TRBD1
TGTGCCAGCAGCTTAAGGGCAGGGGGCGAATTATCCACAGATACGCAGTATTTT
CASSLRAGGELSTDTQYF
>NA|TRBJ2-1|TRBV27|11|NA
TGTGCCAGCAGTTTCGGCTATGAGCAGTTCTTC
CASSFGYEQFF
>medium-sized|TRBJ1-1|TRBV9|13|NA
TGTGCCAGCAGCGCCGAGATGAACACTGAAGCTTTCTTT
CASSAEMNTEAFF
>few|TRBJ1-5|TRBV19|13|NA
TGTGCCAGTAGTGGCAACAGCAATCAGCCCCAGCATTTT
CASSGNSNQPQHF
>hyperexpanded|TRBJ2-7|TRBV20-1|14|NA
TGCAGTGCTGACTCGTCGGACAGTCCCTACGAGCAGTACTTC
CSADSSDSPYEQYF
>few|TRBJ2-3|TRBV24-1|17|TRBD2
TGTGCCACCAGTGGGTGTCTAGCGGGGGGGAGGCGAGATACGCAGTATTTT
CATSGCLAGGRRDTQYF
>large|TRBJ2-7|TRBV24-1|15|NA
TGTGCCACCAGTGATCCCCGCGGGGACCTACGAGGGCAGTACTTC
CATSDPRGDLRGQYF
>medium-sized|TRBJ2-2|TRBV25-1|12|NA
TGTGCCAGCGAACAGGGTATCGGGGAGCTGTTTTTT
CASEQGIGELFF
>NA|TRBJ2-1|TRBV7-8|12|NA
TGTGCCAGCACACCTTTTGGGGGTGAGCAGTTCTTC
CASTPFGGEQFF
>large|TRBJ2-1|TRBV7-9|15|NA
TGTGCCAGCAGCCCACCCGCCGCCAGATACAATGAGCAGTTCTTC
CASSPPAARYNEQFF
>medium-sized|TRBJ1-1|TRBV2|16|TRBD1
TGTGCCAGCAGGAAGTCTCTCGACAGGGGAGGCACTGAAGCTTTCTTT
CASRKSLDRGGTEAFF
>NA|TRBJ2-3|TRBV5-6|14|NA
TGTGCCAGCAGCTTTGGCGGGGACTTACATACGCAGTATTTT
CASSFGGDLHTQYF
>large|TRBJ2-1|TRBV12-3/TRBV12-4|16|NA
TGTGCCAGCCGGGAAGCCCTAACCAGCTCCTACAATGAGCAGTTCTTC
CASREALTSSYNEQFF
>few|TRBJ2-5|TRBV2|13|NA
TGTGCCAGCACTGAGCTGGCTAGCGAGACCCAGTACTTC
CASTELASETQYF
>large|TRBJ1-2|TRBV29-1|11|NA
TGCAGCGTTTGGCCCCCCGCTGGCTACACCTTC
CSVWPPAGYTF
>large|TRBJ1-1|TRBV6-6|11|NA
TGTGCCAGCAACCAGGGATATGAAGCTTTCTTT
CASNQGYEAFF
>large|TRBJ1-4|TRBV2|14|NA
TGTGCCAGCAGTGATCCCAGGGAAAATGAAAAACTGTTTTTT
CASSDPRENEKLFF